The TCR beta chain under discussion was sequenced for a study of cytomegalovirus exposure and HLA in healthy donors. Findings and caveats of the study: Per a prior analysis, the majority of TCR beta V segments were productive roughly 90% or roughly 30% of the time.

V lost 8 bases and J lost 0, with 8 bases in between. The length of the CDR3 is 14 residues. CDR1 and CDR2 from the germline V gene are SNHLY and FYNNEI. Details on this clone: Its antigen is unknown.

With 60 Vbeta and 13 Jbeta primers, the PCR was carried out. Original processing notes: Unique TCR beta chains numbered around 75 million in a later analysis, with roughly 10 million shared. The repertoire was sequenced with immunoSEQ multiplex PCR; TCRdb's copy has only in-frame clones and lacks some. Clone size and the V and J calls come from that table; the DNA yielded D and trimming. In the table there are 100,000 or so clones, approximately 74% of which are singletons. The source of this sequence is a woman in her thirties or forties in good health and CMV-seronegative. The chain uses TRBV2 and TRBJ2-6, with D unclear. Source material: PBMCs. Written as DNA, the CDR3 is TGTGCCAGCCTACGCCTCTCTGGGGCCAACGTCCTGACTTTC. Its translation: CASLRLSGANVLTF.